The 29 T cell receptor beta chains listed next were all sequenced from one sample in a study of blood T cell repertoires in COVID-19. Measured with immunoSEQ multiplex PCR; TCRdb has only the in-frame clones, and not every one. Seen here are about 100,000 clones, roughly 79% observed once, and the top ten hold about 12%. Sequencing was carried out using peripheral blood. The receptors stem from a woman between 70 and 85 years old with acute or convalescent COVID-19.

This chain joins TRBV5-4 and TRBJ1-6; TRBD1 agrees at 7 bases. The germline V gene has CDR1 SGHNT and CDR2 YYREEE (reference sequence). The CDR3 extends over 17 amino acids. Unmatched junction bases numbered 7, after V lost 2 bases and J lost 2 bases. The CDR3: CASSFRFQGAYNSPLHF. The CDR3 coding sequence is TGTGCCAGCAGCTTCCGATTTCAGGGGGCCTATAATTCACCCCTCCACTTT.

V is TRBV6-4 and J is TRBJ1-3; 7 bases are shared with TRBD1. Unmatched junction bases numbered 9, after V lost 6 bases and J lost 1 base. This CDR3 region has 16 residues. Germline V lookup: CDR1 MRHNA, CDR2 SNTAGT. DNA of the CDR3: TGTGCCAGCAGATTTAAGGACAGGAAATCTGGAAACACCATATATTTT. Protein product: CASRFKDRKSGNTIYF.

The CDR3 spells CASSSEGGQPQHF. The CDR3 DNA follows: TGTGCCAGCTCCTCCGAGGGAGGACAGCCCCAGCATTTT. The rearrangement uses TRBV18 and TRBJ1-5; D unclear. The germline gives CDR1 KGHSH, CDR2 LQKENI. The CDR3 totals 13 residues. V dropped 6 bases and J dropped 7 bases, with 13 bases sitting between them.

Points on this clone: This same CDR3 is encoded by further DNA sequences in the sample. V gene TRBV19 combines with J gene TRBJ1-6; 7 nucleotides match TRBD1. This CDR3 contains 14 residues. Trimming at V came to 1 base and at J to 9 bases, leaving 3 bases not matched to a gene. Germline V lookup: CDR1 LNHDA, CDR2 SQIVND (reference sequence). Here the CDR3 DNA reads TGTGCCAGTAGTATAGGACAGGGTGTTTCACCCCTCCACTTT. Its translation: CASSIGQGVSPLHF.

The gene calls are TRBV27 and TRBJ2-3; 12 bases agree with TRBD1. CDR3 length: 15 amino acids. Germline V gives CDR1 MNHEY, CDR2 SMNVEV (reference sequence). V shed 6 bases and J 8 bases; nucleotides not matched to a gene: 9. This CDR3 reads CASSGTGTGGFTQYF. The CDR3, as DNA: TGTGCCAGCAGCGGGACGGGGACAGGGGGCTTTACGCAGTATTTT.

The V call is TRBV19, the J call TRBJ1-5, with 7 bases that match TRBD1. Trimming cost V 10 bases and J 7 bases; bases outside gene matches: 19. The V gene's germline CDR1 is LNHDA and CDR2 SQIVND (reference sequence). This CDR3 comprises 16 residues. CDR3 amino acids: CATKIRRGQGDQPQHF. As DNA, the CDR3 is TGTGCCACCAAGATAAGAAGGGGGCAGGGAGACCAGCCCCAGCATTTT.

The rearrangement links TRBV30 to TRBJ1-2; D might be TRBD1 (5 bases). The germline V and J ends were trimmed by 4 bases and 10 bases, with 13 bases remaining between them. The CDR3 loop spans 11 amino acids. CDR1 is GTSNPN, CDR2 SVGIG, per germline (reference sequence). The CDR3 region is CAWTHGGFYTF. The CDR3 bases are TGTGCCTGGACTCACGGGGGTTTCTACACCTTC.

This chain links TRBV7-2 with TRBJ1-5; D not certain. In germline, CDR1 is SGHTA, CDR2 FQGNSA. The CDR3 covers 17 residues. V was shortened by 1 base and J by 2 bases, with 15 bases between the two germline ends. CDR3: CASSLVSGQSGNQPQHF. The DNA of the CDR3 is TGTGCCAGCAGCTTAGTAAGCGGGCAGTCGGGCAATCAGCCCCAGCATTTT.

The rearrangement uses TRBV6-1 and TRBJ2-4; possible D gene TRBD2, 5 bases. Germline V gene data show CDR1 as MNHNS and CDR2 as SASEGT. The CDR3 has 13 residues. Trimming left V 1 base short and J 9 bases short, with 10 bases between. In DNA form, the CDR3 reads TGTGCCAGCAGTGAAGTTCGGGGTTCCATTCAGTACTTC. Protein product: CASSEVRGSIQYF.

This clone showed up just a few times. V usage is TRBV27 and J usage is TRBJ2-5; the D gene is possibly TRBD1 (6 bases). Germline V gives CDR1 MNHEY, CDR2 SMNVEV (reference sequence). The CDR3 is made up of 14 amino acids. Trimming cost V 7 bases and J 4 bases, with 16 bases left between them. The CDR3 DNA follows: TGTGCCAGCACCCCTACAGGGTGGGGAGAGACCCAGTACTTC. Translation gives CASTPTGWGETQYF.

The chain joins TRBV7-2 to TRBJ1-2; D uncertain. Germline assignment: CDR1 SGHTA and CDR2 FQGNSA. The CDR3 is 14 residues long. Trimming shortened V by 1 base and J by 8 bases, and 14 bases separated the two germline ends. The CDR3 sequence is CASSLGRQVAGYTF. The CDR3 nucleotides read TGTGCCAGCAGCTTAGGCAGGCAGGTAGCGGGCTACACCTTC.

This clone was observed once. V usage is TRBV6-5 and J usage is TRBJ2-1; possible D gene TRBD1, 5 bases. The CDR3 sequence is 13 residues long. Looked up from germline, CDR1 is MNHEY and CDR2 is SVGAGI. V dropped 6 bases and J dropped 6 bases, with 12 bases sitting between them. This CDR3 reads CASSQGIGNEQFF. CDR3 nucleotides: TGTGCCAGCAGCCAGGGTATTGGCAATGAGCAGTTCTTC.

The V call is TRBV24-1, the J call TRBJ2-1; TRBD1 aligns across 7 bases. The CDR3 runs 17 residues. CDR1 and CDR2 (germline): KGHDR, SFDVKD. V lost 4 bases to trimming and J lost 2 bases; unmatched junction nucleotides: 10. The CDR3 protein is CATSDQNQGVAYNEQFF. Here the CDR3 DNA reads TGTGCCACCAGTGACCAAAATCAGGGGGTGGCCTACAATGAGCAGTTCTTC.

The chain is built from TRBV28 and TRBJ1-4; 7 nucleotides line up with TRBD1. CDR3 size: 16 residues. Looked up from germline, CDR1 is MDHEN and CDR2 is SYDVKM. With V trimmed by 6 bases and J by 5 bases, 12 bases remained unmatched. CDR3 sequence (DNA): TGTGCCAGCAGCCGAAGGACAGGATGGAGAAATGAAAAACTGTTTTTT. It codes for CASSRRTGWRNEKLFF.

CDR3 residues: CASSYTSGGLQGEQFF. The CDR3 nucleotides are TGTGCCAGCAGTTATACTAGCGGGGGACTTCAGGGTGAGCAGTTCTTC. The V call is TRBV6-4, the J call TRBJ2-1; 11 bases line up with TRBD2. The CDR3 is made up of 16 amino acids. Losses at the gene ends were 5 bases for V and 9 bases for J; bases not matched to a gene: 12. Germline loops: CDR1 MRHNA, CDR2 SNTAGT.

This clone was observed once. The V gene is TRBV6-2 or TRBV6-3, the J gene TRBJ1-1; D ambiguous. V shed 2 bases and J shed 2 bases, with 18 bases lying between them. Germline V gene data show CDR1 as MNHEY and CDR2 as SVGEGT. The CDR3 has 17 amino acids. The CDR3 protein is CASSYLAIQLDNTEAFF. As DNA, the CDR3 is TGTGCCAGCAGTTACCTGGCTATCCAACTAGACAACACTGAAGCTTTCTTT.

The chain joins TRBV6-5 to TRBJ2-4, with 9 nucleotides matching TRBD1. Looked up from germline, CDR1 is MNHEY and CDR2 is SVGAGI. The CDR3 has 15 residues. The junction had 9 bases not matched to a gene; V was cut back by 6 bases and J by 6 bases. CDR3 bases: TGTGCCAGCAGAGGGACAGGGTTTGGGGGAAACATTCAGTACTTC. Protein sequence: CASRGTGFGGNIQYF.

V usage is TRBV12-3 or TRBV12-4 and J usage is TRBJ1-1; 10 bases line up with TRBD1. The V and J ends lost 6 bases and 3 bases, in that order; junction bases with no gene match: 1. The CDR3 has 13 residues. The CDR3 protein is CASRTGGDTEAFF. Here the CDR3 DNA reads TGTGCCAGCAGGACAGGGGGCGACACTGAAGCTTTCTTT.

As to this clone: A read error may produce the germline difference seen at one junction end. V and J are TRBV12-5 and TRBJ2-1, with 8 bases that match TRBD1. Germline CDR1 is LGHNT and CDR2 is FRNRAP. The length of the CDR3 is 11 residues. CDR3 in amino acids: CASGLAGGVIF. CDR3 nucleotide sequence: TGTGCTAGTGGTTTGGCAGGGGGCGTTATCTTC.

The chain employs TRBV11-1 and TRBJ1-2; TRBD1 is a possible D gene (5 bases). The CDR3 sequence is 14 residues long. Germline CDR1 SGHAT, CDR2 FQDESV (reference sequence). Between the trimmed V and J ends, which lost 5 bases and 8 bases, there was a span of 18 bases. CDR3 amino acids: CASSQTGSFGGYTF. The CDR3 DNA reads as TGTGCCAGCAGCCAAACAGGAAGCTTCGGCGGCTACACCTTC.

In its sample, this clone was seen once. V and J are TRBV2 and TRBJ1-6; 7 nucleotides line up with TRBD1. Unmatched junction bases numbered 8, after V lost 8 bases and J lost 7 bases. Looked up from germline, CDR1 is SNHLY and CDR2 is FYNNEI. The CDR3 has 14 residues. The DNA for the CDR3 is TGTGCCAGCGCCGGGGACAGCCCCAATTCACCCCTCCACTTT. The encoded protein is CASAGDSPNSPLHF.

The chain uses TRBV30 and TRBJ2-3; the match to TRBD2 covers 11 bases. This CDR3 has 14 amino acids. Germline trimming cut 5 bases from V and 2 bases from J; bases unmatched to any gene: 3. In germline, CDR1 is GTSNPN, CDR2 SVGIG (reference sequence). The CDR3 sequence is CAWGSGGATDTQYF. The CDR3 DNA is TGTGCCTGGGGTAGCGGGGGGGCCACAGATACGCAGTATTTT.

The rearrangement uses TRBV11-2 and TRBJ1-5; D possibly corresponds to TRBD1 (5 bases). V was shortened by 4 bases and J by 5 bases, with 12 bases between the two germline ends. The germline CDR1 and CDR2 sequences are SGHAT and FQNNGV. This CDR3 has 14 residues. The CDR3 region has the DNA TGTGCCAGCAGCTGGACGACAGACGATCAGCCCCAGCATTTT. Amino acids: CASSWTTDDQPQHF.

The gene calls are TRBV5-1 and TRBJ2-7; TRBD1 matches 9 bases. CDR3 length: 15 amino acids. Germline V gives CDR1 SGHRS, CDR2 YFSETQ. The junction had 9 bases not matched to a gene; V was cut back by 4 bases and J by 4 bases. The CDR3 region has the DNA TGCGCCAGCAGCCCCGGACAGGGGAACGTTTACGAGCAGTACTTC. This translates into CASSPGQGNVYEQYF.

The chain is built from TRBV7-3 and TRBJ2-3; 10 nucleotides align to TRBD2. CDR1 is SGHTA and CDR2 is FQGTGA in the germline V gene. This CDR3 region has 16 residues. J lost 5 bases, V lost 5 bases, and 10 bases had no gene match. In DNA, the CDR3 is TGTGCCAGCAGCCAGGTCGGAGCGGGGGGGCAAGATACGCAGTATTTT. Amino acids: CASSQVGAGGQDTQYF.

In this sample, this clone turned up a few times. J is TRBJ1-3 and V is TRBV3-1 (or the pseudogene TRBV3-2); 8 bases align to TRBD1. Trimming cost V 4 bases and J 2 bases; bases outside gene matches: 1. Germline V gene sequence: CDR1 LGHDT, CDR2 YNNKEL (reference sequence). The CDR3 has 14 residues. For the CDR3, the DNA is TGTGCCAGCAGCCCGACAGGGGCTGGAAACACCATATATTTT. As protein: CASSPTGAGNTIYF.

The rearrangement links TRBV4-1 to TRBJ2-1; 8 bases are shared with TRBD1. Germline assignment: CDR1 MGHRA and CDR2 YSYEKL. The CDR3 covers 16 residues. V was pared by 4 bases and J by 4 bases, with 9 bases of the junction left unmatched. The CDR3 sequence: CASSRGTGGGYNEQFF. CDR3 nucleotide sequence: TGCGCCAGCAGCCGAGGAACAGGGGGAGGATACAATGAGCAGTTCTTC.

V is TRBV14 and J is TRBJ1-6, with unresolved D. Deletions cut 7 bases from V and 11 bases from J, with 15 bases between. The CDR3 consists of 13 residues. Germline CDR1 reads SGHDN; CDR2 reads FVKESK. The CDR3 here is CASNPSGGPPLHF. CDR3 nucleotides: TGTGCCAGCAACCCCTCGGGAGGTCCACCCCTCCACTTT.

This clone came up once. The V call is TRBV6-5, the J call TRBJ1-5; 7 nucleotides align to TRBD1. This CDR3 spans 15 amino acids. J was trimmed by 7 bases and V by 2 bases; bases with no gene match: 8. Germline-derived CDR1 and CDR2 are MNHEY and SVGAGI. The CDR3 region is CASSYEAGGGQPQHF. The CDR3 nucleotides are TGTGCCAGCAGTTACGAGGCAGGGGGAGGCCAGCCCCAGCATTTT.